This T cell receptor beta chain emerged from a study of blood T cells in healthy people across ages. Study findings and constraints: PBMC samples, being unsorted, prevented any conclusive comparison of naive and antigen-experienced cells. Per-million-T-cell TCR beta diversity fell roughly linearly with age. Higher diversity and more naive CD4+ cells were features of long-lived donors, compared to aged donors.

CDR3 length: 14 amino acids. Together with a sample-barcoded 5' primer, a J-beta primer mix was included in a second PCR lasting 7 to 11 cycles. Each single sample gave us at least 2.5 million CDR3-containing paired-end reads. TCRdb analysed the 5' RACE reads with MiXCR anew, one entry per CDR3 protein. The table includes some 1.4 million distinct CDR3 sequences, approximately 42% detected once. To note about this clonotype: Its specificity is unknown. The junction and the germline gene differ at one end; a read error may be behind it.

Material for sequencing was blood. The TCR originated in a woman between 18 and 30 years old in good health. The V and J genes are TRBV12-3 or TRBV12-4 and TRBJ2-1; D assignment may be TRBD1 or TRBD2 (5 bases each). DNA of the CDR3: TGTGCCAGGAGTTTGGGGGTAGCTAGGCATGAGCAGTTCTTC. As protein: CARSLGVARHEQFF.